Following are 20 T cell receptor beta chains from one sample sequenced in a study of radiation and T cells in renal cell carcinoma. Time point meaning: blood 2 weeks post-SBRT. The treatment here: 15 Gy SBRT to primary tumor, nephrectomy 4 weeks later. Assay used: immunoSEQ multiplex PCR; TCRdb lists only in-frame clones, some missing. The table shows some 120,000 clones, with approximately 78% occurring only once. This specimen was blood, taken from a patient whose treatment included radiotherapy and nephrectomy. These TCRs come from a woman aged 55-69 years with renal cell carcinoma.

The V call is TRBV9, the J call TRBJ2-6, with D hard to call. The CDR3 runs 17 residues. V lost 0 bases and J lost 4, with 14 bases in between. Per the germline V gene, CDR1 is SGDLS and CDR2 is YYNGEE. CDR3 region: CASSVVELGSGANVLTF. The CDR3 nucleotides are TGTGCCAGCAGCGTAGTTGAGTTAGGGTCCGGGGCCAACGTCCTGACTTTC.

The V call is TRBV9, the J call TRBJ2-5; 11 bases line up with TRBD2. In germline, CDR1 is SGDLS, CDR2 YYNGEE. V shed 5 bases and J 1 base; nucleotides not matched to a gene: 7. CDR3 size: 16 residues. CDR3 DNA: TGTGCCAGCAGTCTGGGACTAGCGGTCTTCCAAGAGACCCAGTACTTC. It encodes CASSLGLAVFQETQYF.

This clone was observed a few times. The chain uses TRBV9 and TRBJ2-7; TRBD1 aligns across 8 bases. Losses at the gene ends were 1 base for V and 4 bases for J; bases not matched to a gene: 7. The germline V gene has CDR1 SGDLS and CDR2 YYNGEE. The CDR3 is 15 residues long. DNA for the CDR3: TGTGCCAGCAGCGTACTGTCAGGGGGCGGGTACGAGCAGTACTTC. The encoded protein is CASSVLSGGGYEQYF.

The CDR3 here is CASSNWTEPKSGNTIYF. In nucleotides, the CDR3 is TGTGCCAGCAGTAACTGGACAGAGCCTAAATCTGGAAACACCATATATTTT. V is TRBV21-1 and J is TRBJ1-3; the table names TRBD1, a call not compared with the DNA. TRBV21-1 is described as a pseudogene. CDR3 length: 17 residues.

A note on this clone: Other DNA sequences in the sample encode the same CDR3. The genes are TRBV19 and TRBJ2-5, with a tentative D call TRBD2 (6 bases). Looked up from germline, CDR1 is LNHDA and CDR2 is SQIVND (reference sequence). The V and J ends lost 1 base and 5 bases respectively, with 8 bases between them. This CDR3 has 13 amino acids. The CDR3 coding sequence is TGTGCCAGTAGTATAGGTGGGAGGGAGACCCAGTACTTC. Translation: CASSIGGRETQYF.

This clone was seen a handful of times. The chain links TRBV9 to TRBJ2-1; D is possibly TRBD2 (6 bases). This CDR3 contains 13 residues. The V and J ends lost 3 bases and 7 bases respectively, with 11 bases between them. Germline V gene data show CDR1 as SGDLS and CDR2 as YYNGEE. The CDR3 sequence: CASSGRARNEQFF. CDR3 nucleotides: TGTGCCAGCAGCGGGAGGGCCAGGAATGAGCAGTTCTTC.

The chain has TRBV19 and TRBJ2-6; D is unresolved. The V gene's germline CDR1 is LNHDA and CDR2 SQIVND (reference sequence). V was shortened by 3 bases and J by 0 bases, with 12 bases between the two germline ends. The CDR3 covers 17 residues. The CDR3 is CASSIRVTDSGANVLTF. The CDR3 region has the DNA TGTGCCAGTAGTATTAGGGTGACGGACTCTGGGGCCAACGTCCTGACTTTC.

This sequence joins TRBV6-1 and TRBJ2-5; D gene uncertain. Per the germline V gene, CDR1 is MNHNS and CDR2 is SASEGT. This CDR3 contains 14 residues. Trimming shortened V by 3 bases and J by 0 bases, and 8 bases separated the two germline ends. The CDR3 DNA follows: TGTGCCAGCAGTGAGGTAGGCCACCAAGAGACCCAGTACTTC. It yields the protein CASSEVGHQETQYF.

This chain links TRBV27 with TRBJ2-1; the D gene is possibly TRBD2 (6 bases). Trimming stripped 7 bases from V and 8 bases from J, with 12 bases between. The CDR3 is made up of 12 amino acids. CDR1 and CDR2 (germline): MNHEY, SMNVEV (reference sequence). The CDR3 DNA reads as TGTGCCAGCACGGGAGCTGGGCATGAGCAGTTCTTC. Its protein product is CASTGAGHEQFF.

This clone was detected only once. The V call is TRBV5-1, the J call TRBJ2-1; tentative D call: TRBD1 (6 bases). Trimming removed 4 bases from V and 7 bases from J, with 18 bases in between. The CDR3 has 15 amino acids. CDR1 is SGHRS and CDR2 is YFSETQ in the germline V gene. The CDR3 loop reads CASSHPEWGLNEQFF. CDR3 nucleotide sequence: TGCGCCAGCAGCCACCCCGAGTGGGGGCTGAATGAGCAGTTCTTC.

The rearrangement links TRBV29-1 to TRBJ2-3, with a weak D call TRBD1 (6 bases). Germline CDR1 SQVTM, CDR2 ANQGSEA. Between the trimmed V and J ends, which lost 6 bases and 11 bases, there was a span of 15 bases. The CDR3 totals 11 residues. The DNA of the CDR3 is TGCAGCGTAGACTGGACAGAAGGGCAGTATTTT. It yields the protein CSVDWTEGQYF.

This chain uses TRBV7-9 with TRBJ1-1; a weak D match, TRBD1 (6 bases). Germline CDR1 and CDR2: SEHNR and FQNEAQ (reference sequence). Trimming pared 1 base from V and 0 bases from J, leaving 9 bases between. The CDR3 loop spans 15 amino acids. The CDR3 sequence: CASSLDGGLNTEAFF. The CDR3 coding sequence is TGTGCCAGCAGCTTAGATGGGGGCCTGAACACTGAAGCTTTCTTT.

The gene calls are TRBV15 and TRBJ1-2; TRBD1 aligns across 8 bases. The CDR3 sequence is 12 residues long. The germline V gene has CDR1 LNHNV and CDR2 YYDKDF (reference sequence). J lost 3 bases, V lost 9 bases, and 3 bases had no gene match. CDR3 residues: CATQTGDYGYTF. CDR3 nucleotides: TGTGCCACGCAGACAGGGGACTATGGCTACACCTTC.

V gene TRBV5-1 combines with J gene TRBJ1-2, with no clear D. Deletions cut 4 bases from V and 1 base from J, with 11 bases between. Germline CDR1 is SGHRS and CDR2 is YFSETQ. CDR3 length: 14 residues. The chain's CDR3 is CASSPTGNNYGYTF. Written as DNA, the CDR3 is TGCGCCAGCAGCCCCACTGGGAATAACTATGGCTACACCTTC.

The chain uses TRBV25-1 and TRBJ1-1, with 11 bases matching TRBD1. This CDR3 region has 13 residues. The ends lost 1 base at V and 10 bases at J; junction bases unmatched: 2. CDR1 and CDR2 (germline): MGHDK, SYGVNS. In nucleotides, the CDR3 is TGTGCCAGCAGTGAATTGGGACAGGGGGGAGCTTTCTTT. Translation gives CASSELGQGGAFF.

The V and J genes are TRBV6-5 and TRBJ2-2; D uncertain. Germline V CDR1 and CDR2: MNHEY, SVGAGI. The CDR3 is made up of 12 amino acids. The V end was cut by 4 bases, the J end by 7 bases, with 7 bases between. CDR3 region: CASSSTGGELFF. CDR3 sequence (DNA): TGTGCCAGCAGTTCCACGGGCGGGGAGCTGTTTTTT.

This chain links TRBV5-1 with TRBJ2-3; D may correspond to TRBD1 or TRBD2 (6 bases each). Trimming stripped 5 bases from V and 1 base from J, with 11 bases between. This CDR3 is 14 amino acids long. Germline V gene data show CDR1 as SGHRS and CDR2 as YFSETQ. The CDR3: CASRGGLRTDTQYF. The CDR3 DNA follows: TGCGCCAGCAGGGGGGGCCTTCGCACAGATACGCAGTATTTT.

The J gene is TRBJ2-3, the V gene TRBV6-1, with no clear D. Germline CDR1 reads MNHNS; CDR2 reads SASEGT. Trimming stripped 2 bases from V and 0 bases from J, with 9 bases between. The length of the CDR3 is 15 residues. The CDR3 spells CASSEQRLSTDTQYF. The CDR3 nucleotides read TGTGCCAGCAGTGAACAGAGGCTAAGCACAGATACGCAGTATTTT.

V is TRBV6-5 and J is TRBJ2-7; 8 positions agree with TRBD2. CDR1 and CDR2 (germline): MNHEY, SVGAGI. The trim removed 5 bases at V and 9 bases at J, leaving 15 bases unmatched. The CDR3 is made up of 15 amino acids. The DNA of the CDR3 is TGTGCCAGCAGTCCCAGTAACGGGAGGGCCGATGGGCAGTACTTC. It codes for CASSPSNGRADGQYF.

The genes are TRBV27 and TRBJ2-5, with 14 positions matching TRBD2. Germline CDR1 is MNHEY and CDR2 is SMNVEV (reference sequence). The V segment lost 4 bases and the J segment 5 bases; nucleotides outside the gene matches: 3. The CDR3 consists of 15 residues. In DNA form, the CDR3 reads TGTGCCAGCAGTTCGACTAGCGGGAGGGGGGAGACCCAGTACTTC. Its protein product is CASSSTSGRGETQYF.